The T cell receptor beta chain under discussion was sequenced for a study of Graves' ophthalmopathy and Graves' hyperthyroidism. Study summary: Peripheral blood sampling occurred at initial diagnosis, before any treatment. Study results and limitations: In blood, most expanded thyroid clonotypes above 0.001 frequency were also detected.

This CDR3 is 15 amino acids long. Germline CDR1 MDHEN, CDR2 SYDVKM. With 6 bases clipped from V and 7 bases from J, the junction kept 14 bases outside the gene matches. This clonotype was recorded many times. The antigen is undetermined. Hyperthyroidism counted as stable given no ophthalmopathy within 18 months of follow-up. RNA transcripts served as template for amplifying TCR beta CDR3 sequences. Amplification began with first-round RT-PCR using HTBI primers, then second-round multiplex PCR was performed. Each CDR3 protein gets one entry after TCRdb re-called the multiplex PCR reads with MiXCR. The sample lists some 360,000 distinct CDR3 sequences; approximately 17% were seen once.

The sequence was obtained from an adult woman with stable Graves' hyperthyroidism. Sequencing was performed on peripheral blood. The V gene is TRBV28, the J gene TRBJ1-2, with 7 bases lining up with TRBD1. The DNA of the CDR3 is TGTGCCAGCAGCTCACCGGGACAGAACGGAGTTGGCTACACCTTC. Translated, it gives CASSSPGQNGVGYTF.